Described below is a single TCR beta chain sequence and its context. Its antigen is unknown. One junction end disagrees with the germline gene, perhaps due to a read error. The authors ran a second PCR of 7 to 11 cycles using a sample-barcoded 5' primer and a J-beta primer mix. Through a template-switch adaptor with 12 random nucleotides, each cDNA molecule received a tag. One entry per CDR3 protein results from TCRdb running MiXCR on the 5' RACE reads. The sample consists of approximately 1.5 million distinct CDR3 sequences, approximately 43% of them appearing once. The data stem from a study of blood T cells in healthy people across ages. Study-level points and caveats: Donors of long life had a larger count of naive CD4+ cells and greater diversity than aged donors.

PBMCs numbering at least 6 million were isolated per sample. The source is a woman in her late teens or twenties in good health. The specimen sequenced was blood.

The CDR3 protein is CARSQVGGQETQYF. In nucleotides, the CDR3 is TGTGCCCGCAGCCAAGTGGGGGGACAAGAGACCCAGTACTTC. This chain links TRBV3-1 with TRBJ2-5; TRBD2 might be the D (6 bases). The V gene's germline CDR1 is LGHDT and CDR2 YNNKEL (reference sequence). The CDR3 extends over 14 amino acids.